These 25 T cell receptor beta chains originate from one sample sequenced in a study of blood T cell repertoires in COVID-19. TCRdb keeps only in-frame clones here, not all; method: immunoSEQ multiplex PCR. The sample records about 59,000 clones, 70% to 80% being singletons. Sequencing was done on a sample of peripheral blood. All receptors come from a man older than 75 with acute or convalescent COVID-19.

This clone was counted a single time. The CDR3 sequence: CASNLGSNEKLFF. The DNA for the CDR3 is TGTGCCAGCAATTTGGGCAGTAATGAAAAACTGTTTTTT. The V and J genes are TRBV3-1 (or the pseudogene TRBV3-2) and TRBJ1-4, with unresolved D. Germline V gene lookup returns CDR1 LGHDT and CDR2 YNNKEL (reference sequence). The CDR3 consists of 13 residues. The ends were cut back, 7 bases at V and 4 bases at J, with 10 bases in the middle.

The chain has TRBV10-3 and TRBJ1-6; D not certain. Germline V lookup: CDR1 ENHRY, CDR2 SYGVKD. The CDR3 has 14 amino acids. Trimming took 3 bases from V and 7 from J, leaving 10 bases between them. The chain's CDR3 is CAISEYSLNSPLHF. CDR3 nucleotide sequence: TGTGCCATCAGTGAATACAGCCTGAATTCACCCCTCCACTTT.

In this sample, this clone turned up a few times. The chain links TRBV6-1 to TRBJ2-3; 11 bases map to TRBD2. The ends lost 0 bases at V and 0 bases at J; junction bases unmatched: 8. Germline V lookup: CDR1 MNHNS, CDR2 SASEGT. The CDR3 totals 19 residues. Here the CDR3 reads CASSEALAGAKRSTDTQYF. CDR3 coding DNA: TGTGCCAGCAGTGAAGCACTAGCGGGGGCAAAAAGAAGCACAGATACGCAGTATTTT.

The chain employs TRBV2 and TRBJ2-5, with TRBD1 matching 8 bases. The CDR3 is 15 residues long. V trimming: 6 bases; J trimming: 7 bases; junction bases outside the gene matches: 13. Germline CDR1 reads SNHLY; CDR2 reads FYNNEI. CDR3 nucleotides: TGTGCCAGCAGCTTCCTCTCGGACAGGGAGCGGACCCAGTACTTC. Encoded protein: CASSFLSDRERTQYF.

This chain connects TRBV18 to TRBJ2-5; TRBD1 might be the D (6 bases). Germline assignment: CDR1 KGHSH and CDR2 LQKENI. The V and J ends lost 5 bases and 5 bases respectively, with 9 bases between them. This CDR3 comprises 12 residues. CDR3: CASSGQRETQYF. The DNA for the CDR3 is TGTGCCAGCTCAGGACAGCGGGAGACCCAGTACTTC.

The chain links TRBV11-3 to TRBJ2-1; TRBD2 matches 14 bases. The germline V gene has CDR1 SGHNT and CDR2 YENEEA. With V trimmed by 1 base and J by 0 bases, 2 bases remained unmatched. The length of the CDR3 is 18 residues. The CDR3 here is CASSLVGTSGSSYNEQFF. The CDR3 nucleotides are TGTGCCAGCAGCTTAGTAGGGACTAGCGGGAGCTCCTACAATGAGCAGTTCTTC. The variable domain in full, completed from reference TRBV11-3 and TRBJ2-1, reads EAGVVQSPRYKIIEKKQPVAFWCNPISGHNTLYWYLQNLGQGPELLIRYENEEAVDDSQLPKDRFSAERLKGVDSTLKIQPAELGDSAVYLCASSLVGTSGSSYNEQFFGPGTRLTVL.

The chain couples TRBV6-6 to TRBJ2-7; 7 bases match TRBD2. The length of the CDR3 is 14 residues. Germline V gene lookup returns CDR1 MNHNY and CDR2 SVGAGI (reference sequence). Germline trimming cut 2 bases from V and 3 bases from J; bases unmatched to any gene: 4. The CDR3 DNA reads TGTGCCAGCAGTTACGGGCGGGGGTACTACGAGCAGTACTTC. It encodes CASSYGRGYYEQYF.

The chain recombines TRBV6-2 or TRBV6-3 with TRBJ1-5; TRBD1 might be the D (5 bases). This CDR3 comprises 14 residues. V shed 4 bases and J shed 3 bases, with 10 bases lying between them. CDR1 is MNHEY and CDR2 is SVGEGT in the germline V gene. This CDR3 is CASSSGTFNQPQHF. The CDR3 nucleotides read TGTGCCAGCAGTTCCGGGACTTTCAATCAGCCCCAGCATTTT.

The gene calls are TRBV5-1 and TRBJ2-1; TRBD2 is a possible D gene (6 bases). Germline V gene lookup returns CDR1 SGHRS and CDR2 YFSETQ. The germline V and J ends were trimmed by 4 bases and 3 bases, with 14 bases remaining between them. This CDR3 has 15 residues. The CDR3 loop is CASSENSGVYNEQFF. CDR3 bases: TGCGCCAGCAGCGAAAATAGCGGTGTCTACAATGAGCAGTTCTTC. Using reference TRBV5-1 and TRBJ2-1 for the parts outside the CDR3, the full variable domain is KAGVTQTPRYLIKTRGQQVTLSCSPISGHRSVSWYQQTPGQGLQFLFEYFSETQRNKGNFPGRFSGRQFSNSRSEMNVSTLELGDSALYLCASSENSGVYNEQFFGPGTRLTVL.

The chain has TRBV9 and TRBJ2-1; TRBD2 agrees at 10 bases. V shed 4 bases, J shed 6 bases, and the junction held 7 bases outside the gene matches. The V gene's germline CDR1 is SGDLS and CDR2 YYNGEE. This CDR3 contains 15 residues. This chain's CDR3 is CASSPGTSVFNEQFF. The DNA for the CDR3 is TGTGCCAGCAGCCCCGGGACTAGCGTGTTCAATGAGCAGTTCTTC. Drawing the rest from reference TRBV9 and TRBJ2-1, the complete variable domain is DSGVTQTPKHLITATGQRVTLRCSPRSGDLSVYWYQQSLDQGLQFLIQYYNGEERAKGNILERFSAQQFPDLHSELNLSSLELGDSALYFCASSPGTSVFNEQFFGPGTRLTVL.

The chain employs TRBV12-3 or TRBV12-4 and TRBJ2-7, with TRBD1 as a possible D gene (5 bases). V was cut by 5 bases and J by 3 bases, with 5 bases left in between. This CDR3 spans 11 amino acids. DNA for the CDR3: TGTGCCAGCAGTGGACACTACGAGCAGTACTTC. Translating gives CASSGHYEQYF.

V and J are TRBV24-1 and TRBJ2-5, with 9 nucleotides matching TRBD1. CDR1 and CDR2 from the germline V gene are KGHDR and SFDVKD. This CDR3 has 15 residues. V dropped 5 bases and J dropped 5; count of bases not matched to a gene: 8. The DNA of the CDR3 is TGTGCCACCAGTGGCCCCCGACAGGGGGGGGAGACCCAGTACTTC. The encoded protein is CATSGPRQGGETQYF.

V gene TRBV7-9 combines with J gene TRBJ1-2; 10 nucleotides agree with TRBD1. J gave up 4 bases and V 6 bases, and 11 bases lay outside the gene matches. CDR1 is SEHNR, CDR2 FQNEAQ, per germline (reference sequence). The CDR3 is 16 amino acids. The DNA for the CDR3 is TGTGCCAGCAGACCCCCCCGACAGGGGGCGACCTATGGCTACACCTTC. Protein product: CASRPPRQGATYGYTF.

The rearrangement uses TRBV11-3 and TRBJ2-6; maybe TRBD2 (5 bases). Looked up from germline, CDR1 is SGHNT and CDR2 is YENEEA. The CDR3 extends over 16 amino acids. Trimming removed 1 base at V and 0 bases at J, with 7 bases between. Here the CDR3 reads CASSLVGSSGANVLTF. In DNA form, the CDR3 reads TGTGCCAGCAGCTTAGTTGGGAGCTCTGGGGCCAACGTCCTGACTTTC.

This sequence joins TRBV2 and TRBJ1-2; maybe TRBD1 (6 bases). In germline, CDR1 is SNHLY, CDR2 FYNNEI. V was clipped by 0 bases and J by 7 bases, with 15 bases between them. There are 15 residues in the CDR3. CDR3 amino acids: CASSEAYRVFGGYTF. The DNA of the CDR3 is TGTGCCAGCAGTGAAGCGTACAGGGTGTTCGGTGGCTACACCTTC. Complete variable domain (other parts from reference TRBV2 and TRBJ1-2): EPEVTQTPSHQVTQMGQEVILRCVPISNHLYFYWYRQILGQKVEFLVSFYNNEISEKSEIFDDQFSVERPDGSNFTLKIRSTKLEDSAMYFCASSEAYRVFGGYTFGSGTRLTVV.

This clone was picked up a small number of times. The gene calls are TRBV6-1 and TRBJ1-2, with 11 nucleotides matching TRBD1. Germline V gene sequence: CDR1 MNHNS, CDR2 SASEGT. CDR3 length: 15 residues. V shed 2 bases and J 8 bases; nucleotides not matched to a gene: 7. The CDR3 nucleotides read TGTGCCAGCAGTGAATCCGGACAGGGGGCTGGGGGCTACACCTTC. Its protein is CASSESGQGAGGYTF.

The V gene is TRBV5-6, the J gene TRBJ2-3, with 7 bases matching TRBD2. This CDR3 has 15 amino acids. Germline CDR1 SGHDT, CDR2 YYEEEE. Losses at the gene ends were 4 bases for V and 2 bases for J; bases not matched to a gene: 7. In DNA, the CDR3 is TGTGCCAGCAGCCTTGGGGGGGTTCCCACAGATACGCAGTATTTT. Translated: CASSLGGVPTDTQYF.

The chain combines TRBV15 with TRBJ1-1, with D hard to call. Germline loops: CDR1 LNHNV, CDR2 YYDKDF (reference sequence). The CDR3 is made up of 13 amino acids. V dropped 4 bases and J dropped 1 base, with 7 bases sitting between them. CDR3 in DNA: TGTGCCACCAGCATAAACGGGAACACTGAAGCTTTCTTT. It specifies CATSINGNTEAFF.

The J gene is TRBJ1-4, the V gene TRBV19; D might be TRBD1 (5 bases). Trimming removed 6 bases at V and 7 bases at J, with 15 bases between. Germline-derived CDR1 and CDR2 are LNHDA and SQIVND (reference sequence). There are 14 residues in the CDR3. The CDR3 DNA reads as TGTGCCAGTAGGACGGGAGGGGCCGGTGAAAAACTGTTTTTT. As protein: CASRTGGAGEKLFF.

J is TRBJ2-3 and V is TRBV24-1; TRBD2 matches 12 bases. The germline V gene has CDR1 KGHDR and CDR2 SFDVKD. Trimming took 2 bases from V and 6 from J; bases not matched to a gene: 11. The CDR3 consists of 18 residues. CDR3 nucleotide sequence: TGTGCCACCAGTGATTCCCTATCGACTAGCGGGAGATACGATACGCAGTATTTT. It is translated as CATSDSLSTSGRYDTQYF.

The chain links TRBV2 to TRBJ1-1; D is ambiguous. The CDR3 length is 14 residues. Trimming removed 0 bases from V and 1 base from J, with 6 bases in between. From germline, CDR1 is SNHLY and CDR2 FYNNEI. The CDR3 DNA sequence: TGTGCCAGCAGTGAAGCGGGCAGGAACACTGAAGCTTTCTTT. Translating it yields CASSEAGRNTEAFF.

This chain connects TRBV4-2 to TRBJ2-3; D gene uncertain. The V gene's germline CDR1 is LGHNA and CDR2 YNFKEQ. The length of the CDR3 is 15 residues. V lost 4 bases, J lost 4 bases, and 15 bases lay in between. The CDR3 spells CASSRAEGPADTQYF. The CDR3 DNA reads as TGTGCCAGCAGCCGTGCGGAAGGTCCAGCAGATACGCAGTATTTT.

Worth noting for this clone: Other DNA sequences of this sample code for an identical CDR3. The chain uses TRBV5-1 and TRBJ1-5, with TRBD1 as a possible D gene (5 bases). V was clipped by 4 bases and J by 3 bases, with 11 bases between them. The CDR3 totals 14 residues. The germline V gene has CDR1 SGHRS and CDR2 YFSETQ. CDR3 coding DNA: TGCGCCAGCAGCCCAACAGGACCCAATCAGCCCCAGCATTTT. It specifies CASSPTGPNQPQHF. The whole variable domain, remainder taken from reference TRBV5-1 and TRBJ1-5, is KAGVTQTPRYLIKTRGQQVTLSCSPISGHRSVSWYQQTPGQGLQFLFEYFSETQRNKGNFPGRFSGRQFSNSRSEMNVSTLELGDSALYLCASSPTGPNQPQHFGDGTRLSIL.

The chain recombines TRBV29-1 with TRBJ1-2; no firm D call. Germline CDR1 and CDR2: SQVTM and ANQGSEA. The CDR3 is 12 amino acids. V was pared by 2 bases and J by 0 bases, with 4 bases between. The CDR3 loop is CSVESANYGYTF. The CDR3 coding sequence is TGCAGCGTTGAATCCGCTAACTATGGCTACACCTTC.

The rearrangement links TRBV3-1 (or the pseudogene TRBV3-2) to TRBJ2-1, with TRBD1 identical over 12 bases. Trimming at V came to 6 bases and at J to 8 bases, leaving 11 bases not matched to a gene. The CDR3 is 16 residues long. Germline V gene lookup returns CDR1 LGHDT and CDR2 YNNKEL (reference sequence). CDR3 loop: CASRLLGTGGLDEQFF. DNA for the CDR3: TGTGCCAGCAGACTCTTGGGGACAGGGGGCCTCGATGAGCAGTTCTTC.